Below, 15 T cell receptor beta chains from the same sample are listed, as sequenced in a study of vaccination effects on CD4 cells after COVID-19. Produced via immunoSEQ multiplex PCR; TCRdb's table is partial and in-frame only. This repertoire shows 55,000 to 75,000 clones, around 76% found once; its top ten account for 2.5% to 3.5%. Antigens of these TCRs are unknown. Within the ViraFEST assay, antigen-specific CD4+ T cells underwent expansion with viral peptide pools prior to sequencing. Cultured cells yielded isolated CD4+ T cells after 10 days. According to the study, vaccine recipients showed no prior SARS-CoV-2 infection and negative nucleocapsid antibodies. The sample in question was CD4+ T cells from PBMCs cultured with HCoV-NL63 spike peptides, obtained before COVID-19 vaccination. These receptors all stem from a human donor who received a COVID-19 vaccine.

The J gene is TRBJ1-1, the V gene TRBV5-1; 7 nucleotides line up with TRBD1. CDR3 length equals 14 residues. Germline trimming cut 3 bases from V and 4 bases from J; bases unmatched to any gene: 6. Germline V gene lookup returns CDR1 SGHRS and CDR2 YFSETQ. The CDR3 nucleotides are TGCGCCAGCAGCTGGGGGCCAGGGGGCACTGAAGCTTTCTTT. Protein: CASSWGPGGTEAFF.

This clone was seen a handful of times. The rearrangement joins TRBV6-5 to TRBJ1-2, with TRBD1 matching 7 bases. The ends lost 10 bases at V and 8 bases at J; junction bases unmatched: 4. CDR1 MNHEY and CDR2 SVGAGI come from the germline V gene. The CDR3 is made up of 10 amino acids. This chain's CDR3 is CATEDRGYTF. CDR3 sequence (DNA): TGTGCCACCGAGGACAGGGGCTACACCTTC.

The chain is built from TRBV3-1 (or the pseudogene TRBV3-2) and TRBJ2-1, with D possibly being TRBD2 (6 bases). The CDR3 has 15 residues. CDR1 LGHDT and CDR2 YNNKEL come from the germline V gene (reference sequence). V was clipped by 4 bases and J by 1 base, with 11 bases between them. CDR3 sequence (DNA): TGTGCCAGCAGCCCCTTGCGGGATTCCTACAATGAGCAGTTCTTC. It encodes CASSPLRDSYNEQFF.

This clone was counted only a few times. The chain is built from TRBV19 and TRBJ1-5; 10 bases match TRBD1. The germline V gene has CDR1 LNHDA and CDR2 SQIVND (reference sequence). CDR3 size: 15 residues. The junction had 3 bases not matched to a gene; V was cut back by 7 bases and J by 0 bases. CDR3 region: CASKDRGYSNQPQHF. The DNA for the CDR3 is TGTGCCAGTAAGGACAGGGGGTATAGCAATCAGCCCCAGCATTTT.

This clone was seen more than once but under ten times. The CDR3 region has the DNA TGTGCCAGCAGAAATACAGGGAGTGAAGCTTTCTTT. Its protein product is CASRNTGSEAFF. J is TRBJ1-1 and V is TRBV7-2; maybe TRBD1 (6 bases). V was cut by 6 bases and J by 7 bases, with 12 bases left in between. CDR3 length: 12 amino acids. Germline V gene data show CDR1 as SGHTA and CDR2 as FQGNSA.

The CDR3 DNA sequence: TGTGCCAGCAGCCCGAATGAGGGGGATACGCAGTATTTT. It yields the protein CASSPNEGDTQYF. The rearrangement links TRBV7-3 to TRBJ2-3; D is tentatively TRBD1 or TRBD2 (5 bases each). CDR1 SGHTA and CDR2 FQGTGA come from the germline V gene. The length of the CDR3 is 13 residues. V shed 5 bases and J shed 6 bases, with 12 bases lying between them.

By sample fraction, this clone is medium-sized. V gene TRBV6-5 combines with J gene TRBJ1-4, with TRBD1 identical over 8 bases. The germline V gene has CDR1 MNHEY and CDR2 SVGAGI. With V trimmed by 6 bases and J by 10 bases, 13 bases remained unmatched. The CDR3 has 15 amino acids. CDR3: CASSGGQGWGGKLFF. CDR3 nucleotide sequence: TGTGCCAGCAGCGGCGGACAGGGCTGGGGAGGAAAACTGTTTTTT.

The rearrangement uses TRBV6-5 and TRBJ1-4; the D is unclear. Germline assignment: CDR1 MNHEY and CDR2 SVGAGI. Trimming removed 3 bases from V and 0 bases from J, with 11 bases in between. The CDR3 sequence is 16 residues long. DNA for the CDR3: TGTGCCAGCAGTTATCTTCCCCCTCCAACTAATGAAAAACTGTTTTTT. It yields the protein CASSYLPPPTNEKLFF.

This clone showed up just a few times. The rearrangement joins TRBV3-1 (or the pseudogene TRBV3-2) to TRBJ2-1; 9 bases fit TRBD1. V shed 4 bases and J 4 bases; nucleotides not matched to a gene: 5. The V gene's germline CDR1 is LGHDT and CDR2 YNNKEL (reference sequence). The CDR3 covers 15 residues. This CDR3 reads CASSRAGTGYNEQFF. CDR3 bases: TGTGCCAGCAGCCGGGCCGGGACAGGGTACAATGAGCAGTTCTTC.

In this sample, this clone turned up once. V gene TRBV7-2 combines with J gene TRBJ2-2; TRBD1 matches 7 bases. This CDR3 is built from 16 residues. Trimming at V came to 5 bases and at J to 0 bases, leaving 6 bases not matched to a gene. The V gene's germline CDR1 is SGHTA and CDR2 FQGNSA. The CDR3 DNA reads TGTGCCAGCAGCGCACAGGGGCCGACGAACACCGGGGAGCTGTTTTTT. The encoded protein is CASSAQGPTNTGELFF.

The gene calls are TRBV3-1 (or the pseudogene TRBV3-2) and TRBJ1-6; D possibly corresponds to TRBD1 (6 bases). V was pared by 5 bases and J by 10 bases, with 18 bases between. The CDR3 consists of 15 residues. CDR1 is LGHDT and CDR2 is YNNKEL in the germline V gene (reference sequence). In DNA form, the CDR3 reads TGTGCCAGCAGCTCCGGGACAAGCCGTTGGTCACCCCTCCACTTT. It codes for CASSSGTSRWSPLHF.

The chain couples TRBV5-1 to TRBJ1-2; the D is unclear. V dropped 4 bases and J dropped 4 bases, with 14 bases sitting between them. The germline gives CDR1 SGHRS, CDR2 YFSETQ. The CDR3 runs 14 residues. The CDR3 coding sequence is TGCGCCAGCAGCGCCCAGCGGGCGGGCTATGGCTACACCTTC. This codes for CASSAQRAGYGYTF.

The chain couples TRBV24-1 to TRBJ1-1; D unclear. Germline assignment: CDR1 KGHDR and CDR2 SFDVKD. Trimming pared 0 bases from V and 0 bases from J, leaving 7 bases between. The CDR3 has 15 residues. The CDR3 reads CATSDLGRMNTEAFF. The CDR3 nucleotides are TGTGCCACCAGTGATTTGGGCCGGATGAACACTGAAGCTTTCTTT.

The rearrangement links TRBV5-1 to TRBJ1-1, with 7 positions matching TRBD1. Germline CDR1 is SGHRS and CDR2 is YFSETQ. This CDR3 is 15 amino acids long. V shed 3 bases, J shed 2 bases, and the junction held 7 bases outside the gene matches. This chain's CDR3 is CASSSHWTGNTEAFF. CDR3 DNA: TGCGCCAGCAGCTCCCACTGGACAGGAAACACTGAAGCTTTCTTT.

Comments on this clone: Its ends do not fully match the called genes, so a read error is possible. This chain links TRBV4-2 with TRBJ2-1; 7 bases match TRBD2. Germline values: CDR1 LGHNA, CDR2 YNFKEQ. The CDR3 runs 15 residues. The CDR3 DNA reads TGTGCCAGCAGCCCCGGGAGCGGGGACCGCAATAAGCAGTTCTTC. Translating gives CASSPGSGDRNKQFF.